The clone carrying this T cell receptor (beta chain) was counted a few times. Its target is not known. This entry comes from a study of T cell responses to AZD1222 COVID-19 vaccine. Study observations and caveats: Breadth and depth of Spike-specific TCRs rose after two AZD1222 doses. Mapped onto spike, vaccine-associated CD4 TCRs spanned it and were dominant at 160-218 and 743-854.

The table came from immunoSEQ multiplex PCR; TCRdb's copy has only in-frame clones and leaves some out. The repertoire consists of approximately 110,000 clones, with about 91% occurring once and the leading ten covering over 4.5%. Germline V CDR1 and CDR2: MNHEY, SMNVEV (reference sequence). The V segment lost 4 bases and the J segment 0 bases; nucleotides outside the gene matches: 2. CDR3 length: 15 residues. The source material was peripheral blood, sampled on day 0 of AZD1222 vaccination. The chain uses TRBV27 and TRBJ2-1; TRBD2 matches 8 bases. The TCR comes from an adult in good health. CDR3 in amino acids: CASSSGGGSYNEQFF. The CDR3 DNA reads as TGTGCCAGCAGTTCCGGGGGGGGCTCCTACAATGAGCAGTTCTTC.